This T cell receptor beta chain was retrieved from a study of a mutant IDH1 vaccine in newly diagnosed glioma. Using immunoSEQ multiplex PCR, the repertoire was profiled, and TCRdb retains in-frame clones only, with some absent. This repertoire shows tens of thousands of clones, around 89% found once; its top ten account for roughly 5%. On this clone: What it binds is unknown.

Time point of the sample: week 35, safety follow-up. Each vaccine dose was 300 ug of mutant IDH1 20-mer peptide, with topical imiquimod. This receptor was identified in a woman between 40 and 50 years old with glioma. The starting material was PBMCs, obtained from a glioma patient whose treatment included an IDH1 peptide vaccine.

The DNA for the CDR3 is TGTGCCAGCAGTGAAGGGGTGCTGGGCTATCAGCCCCAGCATTTT. Amino acids: CASSEGVLGYQPQHF. The chain has TRBV6-1 and TRBJ1-5, with D unresolved. Germline V gene sequence: CDR1 MNHNS, CDR2 SASEGT. Trimming stripped 1 base from V and 5 bases from J, with 12 bases between. The CDR3 covers 15 residues.